A single sample is the source of the 23 T cell receptor beta chains below, sequenced in a study of blood T cells in healthy people across ages. For the second PCR, which ran for about 7 to 11 cycles, a sample-barcoded 5' primer and a J-beta primer mix were used. TCRdb reprocessed the 5' RACE reads with MiXCR, giving one entry per CDR3 protein. Among roughly 1,300,000 distinct CDR3 sequences listed, 55% to 75% were seen once. Sequencing was carried out using blood. These receptors were obtained from a man between 18 and 35 years old in good health.

The chain has TRBV10-3 and TRBJ1-5; no definite D call. The V gene lost 0 bases and the J gene lost 0 bases, with 9 bases spanning the gap. This CDR3 spans 16 amino acids. The germline V gene encodes CDR1 ENHRY and CDR2 SYGVKD. This CDR3 is CAISESASFSNQPQHF. The CDR3 DNA follows: TGTGCCATCAGTGAGTCGGCCAGCTTTAGCAATCAGCCCCAGCATTTT.

The chain employs TRBV20-1 and TRBJ2-2, with D unresolved. The CDR3 sequence is 12 residues long. CDR1 DFQATT and CDR2 SNEGSKA come from the germline V gene (reference sequence). The V end lost 3 bases, the J end lost 4 bases, and 6 bases lay between the germline ends. The CDR3 DNA reads TGCAGTGCTAGCGGTAGCACCGGGGAGCTGTTTTTT. Protein product: CSASGSTGELFF.

Only a few counts were recorded for this clonotype. The rearrangement uses TRBV6-2 or TRBV6-3 and TRBJ2-5; 7 bases align to TRBD2. TRBJ2-7 matches the DNA end more closely, so the J call is doubtful. The germline V gene has CDR1 MNHEY and CDR2 SVGEGT. The CDR3 covers 12 residues. This CDR3 reads CASSWTRCEQYF. CDR3 nucleotides: TGTGCCAGCAGCTGGACTAGATGCGAGCAGTACTTC.

The chain is built from TRBV27 and TRBJ2-5; perhaps TRBD1 as D (5 bases). This CDR3 spans 15 amino acids. V was cut by 1 base and J by 5 bases, with 14 bases left in between. In germline, CDR1 is MNHEY, CDR2 SMNVEV (reference sequence). Here the CDR3 reads CASSLLQGRAETQYF. CDR3 nucleotide sequence: TGTGCCAGCAGTTTATTGCAGGGAAGAGCGGAGACCCAGTACTTC.

This clonotype was recorded a few times. CDR3 amino acids: CASSSPRREGFLEQFF. The DNA for the CDR3 is TGTGCCAGCAGTTCCCCTCGGCGGGAGGGGTTTCTTGAGCAGTTCTTC. This sequence joins TRBV6-5 and TRBJ2-1, with TRBD2 identical over 9 bases. CDR3 length: 16 residues. V gave up 4 bases and J gave up 9 bases; unmatched junction bases: 13. Germline assignment: CDR1 MNHEY and CDR2 SVGAGI.

The chain recombines TRBV25-1 with TRBJ1-3; D possibly corresponds to TRBD1 (6 bases). This CDR3 contains 15 residues. The V gene lost 7 bases and the J gene lost 3 bases, with 16 bases spanning the gap. Germline V gene data show CDR1 as MGHDK and CDR2 as SYGVNS. CDR3 coding DNA: TGTGCCAGCACCGCGTCAGGGACACTTGGAAACACCATATATTTT. Protein product: CASTASGTLGNTIYF.

The genes are TRBV12-3 or TRBV12-4 and TRBJ1-1, with 8 bases identical to TRBD1. CDR3 length equals 14 residues. The J segment lost 5 bases and the V segment lost 8 bases, leaving 10 bases of the junction unmatched. CDR3 sequence reads: CASRQGKGWTEAFF. The CDR3 coding sequence is TGTGCCAGCCGACAGGGGAAAGGGTGGACTGAAGCTTTCTTT.

The V and J genes are TRBV10-3 and TRBJ2-5; 8 positions match TRBD1. With the DNA end fitting TRBJ2-7 better, the J assignment may be wrong. The V gene's germline CDR1 is ENHRY and CDR2 SYGVKD. The CDR3 length is 12 residues. This CDR3 reads CAISDGQGEQYF. Written as DNA, the CDR3 is TGTGCCATCAGTGACGGACAGGGCGAGCAGTACTTC.

CDR3 DNA: TGTGCCAGCAGCCAAGACCTTACCTTTTACAATGAGCAGTTCTTC. Residues: CASSQDLTFYNEQFF. V and J are TRBV3-1 and TRBJ2-1; no clear D. V lost 0 bases to trimming and J lost 4 bases, with 10 bases between them. This CDR3 has 15 residues. Germline loops: CDR1 LGHDT, CDR2 YNNKEL (reference sequence).

CDR3 sequence reads: CARKGQYNEQFF. In DNA form, the CDR3 reads TGTGCCAGGAAGGGACAGTACAATGAGCAGTTCTTC. The rearrangement links TRBV2 to TRBJ2-1; 7 bases line up with TRBD1. CDR1 is SNHLY, CDR2 FYNNEI, per germline. With V trimmed by 9 bases and J by 4 bases, 3 bases remained unmatched. CDR3 size: 12 residues.

CDR3 residues: CASKVQGTYEQYF. The DNA for the CDR3 is TGTGCCAGCAAGGTGCAGGGAACTTACGAGCAGTACTTC. V usage is TRBV6-1 and J usage is TRBJ2-7, with D perhaps TRBD1 (5 bases). The V gene's germline CDR1 is MNHNS and CDR2 SASEGT. The ends were cut back, 7 bases at V and 4 bases at J, with 14 bases in the middle. This CDR3 is 13 amino acids long.

CDR3 loop: CSALPGTETYEQYF. The CDR3, as DNA: TGCAGTGCCCTCCCCGGGACAGAGACCTACGAGCAGTACTTC. V gene TRBV20-1 combines with J gene TRBJ2-7; 7 nucleotides agree with TRBD1. The CDR3 covers 14 residues. Losses at the gene ends were 6 bases for V and 2 bases for J; bases not matched to a gene: 10. CDR1 and CDR2 from the germline V gene are DFQATT and SNEGSKA (reference sequence).

This chain links TRBV2 with TRBJ2-1, with D possibly called TRBD1 or TRBD2 (5 bases each). CDR3 size: 13 residues. CDR1 and CDR2 (germline): SNHLY, FYNNEI. The V end lost 10 bases, the J end lost 5 bases, and 15 bases lay between the germline ends. The CDR3 nucleotides read TGTGCCACCTGGGGGACGGGAAACAATGAGCAGTTCTTC. This sequence encodes CATWGTGNNEQFF.

This clonotype has only a few counts. V usage is TRBV4-1 and J usage is TRBJ2-6; TRBD2 aligns across 14 bases. The V segment lost 4 bases and the J segment 8 bases; nucleotides outside the gene matches: 10. The CDR3 extends over 18 amino acids. Germline CDR1 MGHRA, CDR2 YSYEKL. The chain's CDR3 is CASSLSWTSGRSPNVLTF. The CDR3 bases are TGCGCCAGCAGCCTCTCCTGGACTAGCGGGAGGAGTCCCAACGTCCTGACTTTC.

The chain has TRBV11-3 and TRBJ2-5; D is unresolved. Germline CDR1 SGHNT, CDR2 YENEEA. The CDR3 sequence is 10 residues long. Trimming removed 4 bases from V and 9 bases from J, with 6 bases in between. The CDR3 is CASSSLSQYF. CDR3 nucleotide sequence: TGTGCCAGCAGCTCGTTGTCCCAGTACTTC.

In this sample, this clonotype turned up once. The genes are TRBV7-9 and TRBJ1-5; no clear D. Germline V gives CDR1 SEHNR, CDR2 FQNEAQ (reference sequence). Trimming took 5 bases from V and 0 from J, leaving 14 bases between them. The CDR3 totals 16 residues. CDR3 in DNA: TGTGCCAGCAGCGCTAACAGTGCTTATAGCAATCAGCCCCAGCATTTT. Translating gives CASSANSAYSNQPQHF.

The chain has TRBV14 and TRBJ2-5; 13 positions agree with TRBD2. The last part of the DNA fits TRBJ2-7 better; the J call may be wrong. The CDR3 extends over 16 amino acids. Germline CDR1 and CDR2: SGHDN and FVKESK. The CDR3 DNA follows: TGTGCCAGCAGCCCACTGACTAGCGGGAGGATACACGAGCAGTACTTC. It encodes CASSPLTSGRIHEQYF.

This clonotype has just a few counts. The chain combines TRBV29-1 with TRBJ2-3, with 7 positions matching TRBD1. The CDR3 has 13 amino acids. Germline V gives CDR1 SQVTM, CDR2 ANQGSEA. After removal of 7 bases from V and 2 bases from J, the junction contained 6 bases not matched to a gene. The CDR3 here is CSGQQGPTDTQYF. As DNA, the CDR3 is TGCAGCGGCCAACAGGGGCCCACAGATACGCAGTATTTT.

J is TRBJ1-2 and V is TRBV20-1; 7 bases are shared with TRBD1. CDR1 is DFQATT and CDR2 is SNEGSKA in the germline V gene (reference sequence). The CDR3 consists of 13 residues. V was clipped by 2 bases and J by 5 bases; unmatched bases: 5. The CDR3 is CSARPDRVYGYTF. As DNA, the CDR3 is TGCAGTGCTAGACCCGACAGGGTTTATGGCTACACCTTC.

The chain recombines TRBV11-2 with TRBJ2-7; 8 nucleotides align to TRBD1. The better agreement between TRBJ2-4 and the DNA end casts doubt on the J call. Germline V gene data show CDR1 as SGHAT and CDR2 as FQNNGV. CDR3 size: 14 residues. The CDR3 is CASSSFDRGGIQYF. CDR3 coding DNA: TGTGCCAGCAGTTCGTTTGACAGGGGTGGCATTCAGTACTTC.

J is TRBJ2-7 and V is TRBV6-1; TRBD1 agrees at 8 bases. CDR3 length: 15 amino acids. J lost 2 bases, V lost 3 bases, and 6 bases had no gene match. The germline V gene has CDR1 MNHNS and CDR2 SASEGT. The CDR3 bases are TGTGCCAGCAGTGATCAGGGGGCTTGGGCCTACGAGCAGTACTTC. This codes for CASSDQGAWAYEQYF.

The chain couples TRBV4-1 to TRBJ1-4; D may be TRBD1 (5 bases). V was cut by 1 base and J by 1 base, with 16 bases left in between. This CDR3 spans 18 amino acids. Germline V CDR1 and CDR2: MGHRA, YSYEKL. The CDR3 here is CASSQVGSGLQTNEKLFF. CDR3 sequence (DNA): TGCGCCAGCAGCCAAGTAGGATCAGGGCTTCAAACTAATGAAAAACTGTTTTTT.

The V and J genes are TRBV27 and TRBJ2-3, with D perhaps assigned TRBD1 or TRBD2 (5 bases each). The V and J ends lost 4 bases and 0 bases respectively, with 11 bases between them. The CDR3 extends over 15 amino acids. In germline, CDR1 is MNHEY, CDR2 SMNVEV (reference sequence). The CDR3 is CASSSGTASTDTQYF. In nucleotides, the CDR3 is TGTGCCAGCAGTTCCGGGACCGCGAGCACAGATACGCAGTATTTT.